The 21 T cell receptor beta chains listed next were all sequenced from one sample in a study of blood T cell repertoires in COVID-19. Profiling relied on immunoSEQ multiplex PCR, and the TCRdb table lists in-frame clones only, not all of them. Here the sample spans 200,000 to 250,000 clones, 82% being singletons. Sequenced: peripheral blood. The receptors originated from a woman aged 70-85 years with COVID-19, enrolled during active disease.

This clone occurred once. The chain couples TRBV7-9 to TRBJ2-1; no definite D call. V was trimmed by 0 bases and J by 7 bases, leaving 7 bases between them. The CDR3 runs to 13 residues. The germline V gene encodes CDR1 SEHNR and CDR2 FQNEAQ (reference sequence). The CDR3 DNA reads as TGTGCCAGCAGCTTAGCGCCCCGGAATGAGCAGTTCTTC. As protein: CASSLAPRNEQFF. Together with reference TRBV7-9 and TRBJ2-1, the CDR3 gives the full variable domain: DTGVSQNPRHKITKRGQNVTFRCDPISEHNRLYWYRQTLGQGPEFLTYFQNEAQLEKSRLLSDRFSAERPKGSFSTLEIQRTEQGDSAMYLCASSLAPRNEQFFGPGTRLTVL.

This rearrangement joins TRBV7-2 to TRBJ2-7; TRBD2 matches 13 bases. CDR1 and CDR2 from the germline V gene are SGHTA and FQGNSA. Trimming removed 4 bases from V and 6 bases from J; junction bases left unmatched: 6. This CDR3 comprises 15 residues. CDR3 sequence reads: CASSYSGTSGVEQYF. In DNA, the CDR3 is TGTGCCAGCAGCTACTCCGGGACTAGCGGGGTCGAGCAGTACTTC.

This rearrangement joins TRBV7-2 to TRBJ1-1, with TRBD1 matching 7 bases. The length of the CDR3 is 15 residues. Germline V gene lookup returns CDR1 SGHTA and CDR2 FQGNSA. J gave up 1 base and V 5 bases, and 7 bases lay outside the gene matches. CDR3 sequence reads: CASSPLGQANTEAFF. The CDR3, as DNA: TGTGCCAGCAGCCCACTCGGACAGGCGAACACTGAAGCTTTCTTT.

The chain joins TRBV28 to TRBJ2-7; maybe TRBD1 (7 bases). Germline CDR1 reads MDHEN; CDR2 reads SYDVKM. The CDR3 runs 19 residues. V lost 5 bases and J lost 1, with 27 bases in between. The chain's CDR3 is CASSDFRGEESSTSYEQYF. In DNA form, the CDR3 reads TGTGCCAGCAGTGACTTCAGGGGGGAGGAATCCTCGACATCCTACGAGCAGTACTTC.

The chain uses TRBV24-1 and TRBJ2-7; 9 bases match TRBD1. V dropped 4 bases and J dropped 4; count of bases not matched to a gene: 10. Germline loops: CDR1 KGHDR, CDR2 SFDVKD. CDR3 length: 16 amino acids. This CDR3 is CATSDYITGGRYEQYF. CDR3 bases: TGTGCCACCAGTGACTACATTACAGGGGGCCGATACGAGCAGTACTTC.

The chain links TRBV6-6 to TRBJ1-1, with D possibly TRBD1 on 6 matching bases. The V gene's germline CDR1 is MNHNY and CDR2 SVGAGI (reference sequence). The CDR3 has 17 residues. V was shortened by 5 bases and J by 6 bases, with 25 bases between the two germline ends. DNA for the CDR3: TGTGCCAGCAGTCCTACAGGGCGGCCGGGACGTGGCGCTGAAGCTTTCTTT. It is translated as CASSPTGRPGRGAEAFF.

This clone has a handful of counts. J is TRBJ1-4 and V is TRBV6-5, with D maybe TRBD1 (6 bases). This CDR3 comprises 15 residues. V was pared by 6 bases and J by 8 bases, with 19 bases between. Germline loops: CDR1 MNHEY, CDR2 SVGAGI. The CDR3 nucleotides are TGTGCCAGCAGCAGCGGACAGTTGGCCCGGGAAAAACTGTTTTTT. Translated, it gives CASSSGQLAREKLFF.

This clone has only a few counts. V is TRBV6-5 and J is TRBJ1-1; D may be TRBD1 (6 bases). V was trimmed by 5 bases and J by 11 bases, leaving 15 bases between them. Germline CDR1 MNHEY, CDR2 SVGAGI. The CDR3 has 12 amino acids. CDR3 nucleotide sequence: TGTGCCAGCAGTCTACAGGGACGAGGGGCTTTCTTT. Its translation: CASSLQGRGAFF.

Points on this clone: Germline and junction disagree at one end, which may indicate a read error. The CDR3 coding sequence is TGCGCGACTACGGGCCCGGCGGGGACCGGGGAGCTGTTTTTT. Amino acids: CATTGPAGTGELFF. The chain uses TRBV28 and TRBJ2-2, with D maybe TRBD2 (6 bases). The CDR3 runs 14 residues. Germline CDR1 MDHEN, CDR2 SYDVKM.

The chain links TRBV6-5 to TRBJ2-7; 7 positions agree with TRBD1. This CDR3 is built from 14 residues. V dropped 6 bases and J dropped 2; count of bases not matched to a gene: 7. The germline gives CDR1 MNHEY, CDR2 SVGAGI. CDR3 sequence (DNA): TGTGCCAGCAGACGGGGACAGATCGCCTACGAGCAGTACTTC. Protein product: CASRRGQIAYEQYF.

This clone was found a few times. V and J are TRBV19 and TRBJ2-1, with 10 bases matching TRBD2. This CDR3 has 14 residues. V shed 5 bases, J shed 5 bases, and the junction held 3 bases outside the gene matches. Germline V gives CDR1 LNHDA, CDR2 SQIVND (reference sequence). In nucleotides, the CDR3 is TGTGCCAGTAGTCGGACTAGCGGAAACAATGAGCAGTTCTTC. Encoded protein: CASSRTSGNNEQFF.

This clone was recorded once. The J gene is TRBJ1-5, the V gene TRBV5-1; D gene ambiguous. Trimming took off 1 base at V and 3 bases at J, with 8 bases between the two ends. Germline V CDR1 and CDR2: SGHRS, YFSETQ. The CDR3 has 14 amino acids. CDR3 protein: CASSLTDFNQPQHF. The DNA of the CDR3 is TGCGCCAGCAGCTTGACGGACTTCAATCAGCCCCAGCATTTT.

V and J are TRBV9 and TRBJ2-5; 7 positions agree with TRBD2. The CDR3 is made up of 13 amino acids. Trimming removed 0 bases from V and 7 bases from J; junction bases left unmatched: 3. CDR1 is SGDLS and CDR2 is YYNGEE in the germline V gene. The CDR3 sequence: CASSVAPGGTQYF. The CDR3 DNA follows: TGTGCCAGCAGCGTAGCTCCGGGGGGGACCCAGTACTTC.

V gene TRBV24-1 combines with J gene TRBJ1-6; TRBD1 matches at 9 bases. V was pared by 3 bases and J by 5 bases, with 4 bases of the junction left unmatched. The CDR3 sequence is 16 residues long. The V gene's germline CDR1 is KGHDR and CDR2 SFDVKD. The CDR3 sequence is CATSDPGQGNNSPLHF. In nucleotides, the CDR3 is TGTGCCACCAGTGATCCAGGACAGGGGAATAATTCACCCCTCCACTTT.

The rearrangement links TRBV5-1 to TRBJ2-7; 8 bases fit TRBD1. Germline values: CDR1 SGHRS, CDR2 YFSETQ. This CDR3 is 15 amino acids long. V dropped 4 bases and J dropped 3; count of bases not matched to a gene: 9. This CDR3 reads CASSPGQGERYEQYF. CDR3 nucleotides: TGCGCCAGCAGCCCCGGACAGGGTGAACGCTACGAGCAGTACTTC.

The chain links TRBV2 to TRBJ2-7, with TRBD1 matching over 9 bases. CDR3 length: 13 residues. Trimming took 7 bases from V and 7 from J; bases not matched to a gene: 8. Germline assignment: CDR1 SNHLY and CDR2 FYNNEI. The chain's CDR3 is CASKVQGAGEQYF. DNA of the CDR3: TGTGCCAGCAAGGTACAGGGGGCCGGGGAGCAGTACTTC.

The chain recombines TRBV9 with TRBJ2-5; 9 bases line up with TRBD2. The CDR3 runs 17 residues. V dropped 0 bases and J dropped 4; count of bases not matched to a gene: 10. Germline CDR1 SGDLS, CDR2 YYNGEE. The CDR3 reads CASSVGIAGVGGETQYF. The CDR3 nucleotides read TGTGCCAGCAGCGTAGGAATAGCGGGAGTTGGTGGAGAGACCCAGTACTTC. Drawing the rest from reference TRBV9 and TRBJ2-5, the complete variable domain is DSGVTQTPKHLITATGQRVTLRCSPRSGDLSVYWYQQSLDQGLQFLIQYYNGEERAKGNILERFSAQQFPDLHSELNLSSLELGDSALYFCASSVGIAGVGGETQYFGPGTRLLVL.

V is TRBV5-1 and J is TRBJ2-1, with 7 positions matching TRBD1. Trimming at V came to 6 bases and at J to 8 bases, leaving 11 bases not matched to a gene. Germline V CDR1 and CDR2: SGHRS, YFSETQ. This CDR3 comprises 14 residues. The CDR3 DNA reads as TGCGCCAGCATGGAGGTAGGGGGCATTGATGAGCAGTTCTTC. Its translation is CASMEVGGIDEQFF.

The V call is TRBV9, the J call TRBJ2-2, with a weak D call TRBD2 (6 bases). V was cut by 0 bases and J by 7 bases, with 10 bases left in between. Looked up from germline, CDR1 is SGDLS and CDR2 is YYNGEE. This CDR3 region has 14 residues. This chain's CDR3 is CASSVDRGGGELFF. For the CDR3, the DNA is TGTGCCAGCAGCGTAGATAGGGGAGGCGGGGAGCTGTTTTTT.

The genes are TRBV5-6 and TRBJ1-2, with D possibly matching TRBD1 (5 bases). V was pared by 3 bases and J by 2 bases, with 8 bases between. The germline V gene has CDR1 SGHDT and CDR2 YYEEEE. The CDR3 loop spans 13 amino acids. The CDR3 loop reads CASSSTANYGYTF. The CDR3 coding sequence is TGTGCCAGCAGCTCGACAGCGAACTATGGCTACACCTTC.

CDR3: CASSTTAGPNTEAFF. As DNA, the CDR3 is TGTGCCAGCAGTACCACTGCGGGTCCTAACACTGAAGCTTTCTTT. The rearrangement uses TRBV2 and TRBJ1-1, with D hard to call. Germline-derived CDR1 and CDR2 are SNHLY and FYNNEI. The CDR3 runs 15 residues. V was clipped by 5 bases and J by 2 bases, with 15 bases between them. Combining the CDR3 with reference TRBV2 and TRBJ1-1 gives the whole variable domain EPEVTQTPSHQVTQMGQEVILRCVPISNHLYFYWYRQILGQKVEFLVSFYNNEISEKSEIFDDQFSVERPDGSNFTLKIRSTKLEDSAMYFCASSTTAGPNTEAFFGQGTRLTVV.